The following is a T cell receptor beta chain sequence with its context. Germline-derived CDR1 and CDR2 are SGHTA and FQGNSA. With V trimmed by 2 bases and J by 9 bases, 7 bases remained unmatched. The CDR3 loop spans 14 amino acids. In the authors' workflow: Reference gene primers were amplified, and this amplification served to estimate nucleated cell counts. Sequencing was performed with immunoSEQ multiplex PCR; in TCRdb, only in-frame clones are kept and a portion is missing. V, J and clone size were drawn from that table, and D and trimming were deduced from the DNA. The profile covers over 150,000 clones, with 70% to 85% appearing a single time and 6% to 8% taken by the ten largest. These data originate in a study of blood T cell repertoires in COVID-19. Across the whole study: Samples representing acute and convalescent COVID-19 were sourced from the United States, Italy and Spain. From T cells, B-cell-depleted T cells, or PBMCs came the material, which was cDNA or gDNA.

The material sequenced was peripheral blood. This TCR derives from a human donor with acute or convalescent COVID-19. The donor label of this sample is uncertain. This rearrangement joins TRBV7-2 to TRBJ2-5, with TRBD2 matching 9 bases. CDR3 amino acids: CASSLFPSGVPQYF. Here the CDR3 DNA reads TGTGCCAGCAGCTTATTCCCTAGCGGGGTACCCCAGTACTTC.